The 29 T cell receptor beta chains presented below share a single source sample, sequenced in a study of blood T cell repertoires in COVID-19. Generated by immunoSEQ multiplex PCR, the TCRdb table keeps only in-frame clones and is missing some. The sample lists around 150,000 clones; around 80% were seen once. The specimen sequenced was PBMCs or T cells enriched from blood (not recorded which). Receptors were obtained from a man in his 70s who had been exposed to COVID-19.

This chain connects TRBV21-1 to TRBJ2-1; the D call TRBD2 from the table was never checked on the DNA. TRBV21-1 is a known pseudogene. The CDR3 is made up of 17 amino acids. The CDR3 DNA is TGTGCCAGCAGCAATCCTCCACCAGCGAGCTCCTACAATGAGCAGTTCTTC. Residues: CASSNPPPASSYNEQFF.

This clone was counted a single time. The chain recombines TRBV25-1 with TRBJ2-7; D possibly corresponds to TRBD1 (5 bases). CDR1 and CDR2 from the germline V gene are MGHDK and SYGVNS. The CDR3 consists of 14 residues. V lost 8 bases, J lost 2 bases, and 16 bases lay in between. The CDR3 loop is CASGSRRGTYEQYF. The CDR3 bases are TGTGCCAGCGGCTCTAGAAGGGGTACCTACGAGCAGTACTTC.

The genes are TRBV9 and TRBJ1-3, with D tentatively TRBD1 (6 bases). The CDR3 is 18 amino acids. Deletions cut 2 bases from V and 7 bases from J, with 25 bases between. Per the germline V gene, CDR1 is SGDLS and CDR2 is YYNGEE. The CDR3 region is CASSVPSGTNRPWNTIYF. CDR3 coding DNA: TGTGCCAGCAGCGTCCCCTCCGGGACAAACAGGCCCTGGAACACCATATATTTT.

J is TRBJ1-2 and V is TRBV3-1 (or the pseudogene TRBV3-2); TRBD1 is a possible D gene (5 bases). CDR1 and CDR2 from the germline V gene are LGHDT and YNNKEL (reference sequence). CDR3 size: 13 residues. With 4 bases removed from V and 5 bases from J, the gap between germline ends came to 11 bases. The CDR3 DNA reads as TGTGCCAGCAGCCCCCAGGGTCGATATGGCTACACCTTC. Residues: CASSPQGRYGYTF.

The chain couples TRBV28 to TRBJ1-4; TRBD1 aligns across 8 bases. J gave up 7 bases and V 5 bases, and 12 bases lay outside the gene matches. Germline assignment: CDR1 MDHEN and CDR2 SYDVKM. CDR3 size: 16 residues. Here the CDR3 reads CASSVNQGARGEKLFF. The CDR3 DNA reads TGTGCCAGCAGTGTAAATCAGGGGGCGCGGGGTGAAAAACTGTTTTTT.

The CDR3 region is CASSSGGTTNTGELFF. For the CDR3, the DNA is TGCGCCAGCAGCTCGGGGGGGACAACTAACACCGGGGAGCTGTTTTTT. The rearrangement links TRBV5-1 to TRBJ2-2, with 8 nucleotides matching TRBD2. V gave up 3 bases and J gave up 2 bases; unmatched junction bases: 6. The V gene's germline CDR1 is SGHRS and CDR2 YFSETQ. The CDR3 has 16 residues.

The rearrangement links TRBV28 to TRBJ1-4; 8 bases align to TRBD1. CDR1 is MDHEN and CDR2 is SYDVKM in the germline V gene. The CDR3 contains 15 residues. V lost 3 bases, J lost 4 bases, and 4 bases stayed unmatched. CDR3 region: CASSFQGQDNEKLFF. DNA for the CDR3: TGTGCCAGCAGTTTCCAGGGACAGGATAATGAAAAACTGTTTTTT. Supplemented by reference TRBV28 and TRBJ1-4, the full variable domain reads DVKVTQSSRYLVKRTGEKVFLECVQDMDHENMFWYRQDPGLGLRLIYFSYDVKMKEKGDIPEGYSVSREKKERFSLILESASTNQTSMYLCASSFQGQDNEKLFFGSGTQLSVL.

This clone was found once. The chain uses TRBV10-3 and TRBJ2-5, with 8 bases that match TRBD2. With V trimmed by 7 bases and J by 2 bases, 12 bases remained unmatched. Germline V CDR1 and CDR2: ENHRY, SYGVKD. The CDR3 contains 16 residues. CDR3 residues: CAIKRGNGGGQETQYF. The CDR3 nucleotides are TGTGCCATCAAGAGGGGAAACGGGGGGGGTCAAGAGACCCAGTACTTC.

The rearrangement links TRBV11-3 to TRBJ2-7; D perhaps matches TRBD1 (6 bases). CDR3 length equals 13 residues. In germline, CDR1 is SGHNT, CDR2 YENEEA. Between the trimmed V and J ends, which lost 5 bases and 4 bases, there was a span of 12 bases. The CDR3 DNA reads as TGTGCCAGCAGCCCCGGGACATTTTACGAGCAGTACTTC. Amino acids: CASSPGTFYEQYF.

The chain employs TRBV7-8 and TRBJ2-7; 10 nucleotides agree with TRBD1. CDR1 and CDR2 from the germline V gene are SGHVS and FQNEAQ. This CDR3 is built from 13 residues. With 5 bases clipped from V and 3 bases from J, the junction kept 1 base outside the gene matches. The CDR3 region is CASSRDRGYEQYF. CDR3 coding DNA: TGTGCCAGCAGCCGGGACAGGGGCTACGAGCAGTACTTC. Drawing the rest from reference TRBV7-8 and TRBJ2-7, the complete variable domain is GAGVSQSPRYKVAKRGQDVALRCDPISGHVSLFWYQQALGQGPEFLTYFQNEAQLDKSGLPSDRFFAERPEGSVSTLKIQRTQQEDSAVYLCASSRDRGYEQYFGPGTRLTVT.

This chain connects TRBV6-5 to TRBJ1-1; D gene ambiguous. The CDR3 loop spans 15 amino acids. With 7 bases removed from V and 1 base from J, the gap between germline ends came to 16 bases. From germline, CDR1 is MNHEY and CDR2 SVGAGI. The DNA for the CDR3 is TGTGCCAGCATTCCACCGTTGACTGGGAACACTGAAGCTTTCTTT. Residues: CASIPPLTGNTEAFF.

This chain links TRBV23-1 with TRBJ1-3; D uncertain. TRBV23-1 is classed as an ORF, of uncertain function. The V end lost 4 bases, the J end lost 0 bases, and 10 bases lay between the germline ends. The CDR3 loop spans 15 amino acids. The chain's CDR3 is CASSRVGLSGNTIYF. The CDR3 nucleotides are TGCGCCAGCAGTCGGGTAGGACTCTCTGGAAACACCATATATTTT.

This sequence joins TRBV27 and TRBJ2-7; maybe TRBD2 (5 bases). Germline loops: CDR1 MNHEY, CDR2 SMNVEV (reference sequence). Trimming removed 3 bases at V and 0 bases at J, with 12 bases between. The CDR3 contains 15 residues. CDR3 nucleotide sequence: TGTGCCAGCAGTTTGGGTCTTCGGGGCTCCTACGAGCAGTACTTC. This encodes CASSLGLRGSYEQYF.

This chain uses TRBV6-2 or TRBV6-3 with TRBJ1-5, with D uncertain. CDR1 and CDR2 from the germline V gene are MNHEY and SVGEGT. CDR3 size: 17 residues. V was trimmed by 4 bases and J by 0 bases, leaving 16 bases between them. The CDR3 is CASSSSLVRYSNQPQHF. The CDR3 DNA reads as TGTGCCAGCAGTTCCTCACTCGTGCGGTATAGCAATCAGCCCCAGCATTTT.

The genes are TRBV28 and TRBJ1-2; 7 bases map to TRBD1. Unmatched junction bases numbered 7, after V lost 4 bases and J lost 2 bases. Germline lookup yields CDR1 MDHEN and CDR2 SYDVKM. This CDR3 is 15 amino acids long. In nucleotides, the CDR3 is TGTGCCAGCAGTTCACAGGGGCCTTCCAACTATGGCTACACCTTC. It translates to CASSSQGPSNYGYTF.

Written as DNA, the CDR3 is TGTGCCAGCAGTGATCTTAGCACAGATACGCAGTATTTT. Amino acid sequence: CASSDLSTDTQYF. The chain couples TRBV25-1 to TRBJ2-3; D is ambiguous. Per the germline V gene, CDR1 is MGHDK and CDR2 is SYGVNS. The CDR3 spans 13 residues. Trimming removed 3 bases at V and 0 bases at J, with 4 bases between.

The chain recombines TRBV16 with TRBJ1-1; D possibly corresponds to TRBD1 (5 bases). The CDR3 totals 14 residues. Looked up from germline, CDR1 is KGHSY and CDR2 is FQNENV. Deletions cut 4 bases from V and 1 base from J, with 10 bases between. The CDR3 DNA sequence: TGTGCCAGCAGCCCCCGACAGTGGAACACTGAAGCTTTCTTT. Its translation: CASSPRQWNTEAFF.

This clone was seen a handful of times. This chain links TRBV7-2 with TRBJ2-7; 15 bases fit TRBD2. The CDR3 sequence is 19 residues long. Germline-derived CDR1 and CDR2 are SGHTA and FQGNSA. The V segment lost 2 bases and the J segment 7 bases; nucleotides outside the gene matches: 15. CDR3 DNA sequence: TGTGCCAGCAGCTTATGGCCCCCGGGACTAGCGGGAGGACAGTTGGAGCAGTACTTC. Its translation: CASSLWPPGLAGGQLEQYF. Full variable domain (outside the CDR3, taken from reference TRBV7-2 and TRBJ2-7): GAGVSQSPSNKVTEKGKDVELRCDPISGHTALYWYRQSLGQGLEFLIYFQGNSAPDKSGLPSDRFSAERTGGSVSTLTIQRTQQEDSAVYLCASSLWPPGLAGGQLEQYFGPGTRLTVT.

This clone was counted between two and nine times. V usage is TRBV27 and J usage is TRBJ2-7, with D perhaps TRBD1 (5 bases). Trimming shortened V by 5 bases and J by 5 bases, and 19 bases separated the two germline ends. Germline V gene data show CDR1 as MNHEY and CDR2 as SMNVEV (reference sequence). The CDR3 totals 15 residues. CDR3 bases: TGTGCCAGCAGTCCCCGGACACTGTCCGTCGACGAGCAGTACTTC. It is translated as CASSPRTLSVDEQYF.

This clone was counted only a few times. J is TRBJ1-2 and V is TRBV29-1, with D hard to call. Trimming stripped 0 bases from V and 2 bases from J, with 13 bases between. The CDR3 is 15 amino acids. Germline assignment: CDR1 SQVTM and CDR2 ANQGSEA. The CDR3 protein is CSVEDPRPGNYGYTF. The DNA for the CDR3 is TGCAGCGTTGAAGATCCTCGACCGGGGAACTATGGCTACACCTTC. The entire variable domain, with the rest obtained from reference TRBV29-1 and TRBJ1-2, is as follows: SAVISQKPSRDICQRGTSLTIQCQVDSQVTMMFWYRQQPGQSLTLIATANQGSEATYESGFVIDKFPISRPNLTFSTLTVSNMSPEDSSIYLCSVEDPRPGNYGYTFGSGTRLTVV.

The rearrangement joins TRBV6-5 to TRBJ1-2, with 7 positions matching TRBD1. This CDR3 is 15 amino acids long. CDR1 and CDR2 (germline): MNHEY, SVGAGI. The J segment lost 3 bases and the V segment lost 6 bases, leaving 10 bases of the junction unmatched. CDR3 region: CASSSTDRADYGYTF. The CDR3 bases are TGTGCCAGCAGCTCCACCGACAGGGCCGACTATGGCTACACCTTC.

The V call is TRBV7-9, the J call TRBJ1-2; 8 nucleotides agree with TRBD1. Germline CDR1 is SEHNR and CDR2 is FQNEAQ (reference sequence). Losses at the gene ends were 4 bases for V and 4 bases for J; bases not matched to a gene: 11. The CDR3 spans 16 residues. The chain's CDR3 is CASSSELLDRAYGYTF. The CDR3 nucleotides read TGTGCCAGCAGCTCCGAACTACTGGACAGGGCCTATGGCTACACCTTC.

The V call is TRBV6-2 or TRBV6-3, the J call TRBJ1-2, with 7 bases matching TRBD1. The CDR3 totals 13 residues. Germline V lookup: CDR1 MNHEY, CDR2 SVGEGT. V shed 2 bases, J shed 7 bases, and the junction held 4 bases outside the gene matches. In nucleotides, the CDR3 is TGTGCCAGCAGTTACCCAGGGGGTACTGGCTACACCTTC. Translating gives CASSYPGGTGYTF.

The chain combines TRBV19 with TRBJ2-3, with 13 bases identical to TRBD2. This CDR3 has 18 amino acids. V lost 5 bases, J lost 7 bases, and 15 bases stayed unmatched. Germline V gene sequence: CDR1 LNHDA, CDR2 SQIVND (reference sequence). CDR3 sequence: CASSSPGLAGVGGYTQYF. CDR3 DNA sequence: TGTGCCAGTAGTTCCCCCGGACTAGCGGGAGTAGGCGGATATACGCAGTATTTT.

About this clone: The junction differs from germline at one of its ends, possibly a read error. The rearrangement links TRBV3-1 (or the pseudogene TRBV3-2) to TRBJ1-6; no clear D gene. The CDR3 runs to 12 residues. Per the germline V gene, CDR1 is LGHDT and CDR2 is YNNKEL (reference sequence). CDR3 sequence: CASRQAGSPLHF. The CDR3, as DNA: TGTGCCAGCAGACAAGCGGGGTCACCCCTCCACTTT.

This clone has a single count. The J gene is TRBJ1-6, the V gene TRBV5-4; 10 bases are shared with TRBD1. The CDR3 is made up of 14 amino acids. The trim removed 5 bases at V and 8 bases at J, leaving 4 bases unmatched. CDR1 and CDR2 from the germline V gene are SGHNT and YYREEE (reference sequence). This CDR3 is CASSFGQGDSPLHF. CDR3 nucleotide sequence: TGTGCCAGCAGTTTTGGACAGGGGGATTCACCCCTCCACTTT.

Notes on this clone: The sample has other DNA sequences that encode this CDR3 too. The chain is built from TRBV3-1 (or the pseudogene TRBV3-2) and TRBJ1-6; D remains unclear. The V gene lost 3 bases and the J gene lost 0 bases, with 6 bases spanning the gap. CDR3 length: 15 amino acids. The germline CDR1 and CDR2 sequences are LGHDT and YNNKEL (reference sequence). CDR3 sequence: CASSQGSSYNSPLHF. The DNA of the CDR3 is TGTGCCAGCAGCCAGGGGAGCTCCTATAATTCACCCCTCCACTTT.

The chain employs TRBV2 and TRBJ2-5, with TRBD2 as a possible D gene (6 bases). V lost 6 bases and J 3 bases, leaving 14 bases between the germline ends. Germline CDR1 is SNHLY and CDR2 is FYNNEI. The CDR3 runs 14 residues. The CDR3 nucleotides are TGTGCCAGCAGAAGAGGGCGGGGTGAAGAGACCCAGTACTTC. Residues: CASRRGRGEETQYF.

For the CDR3, the DNA is TGTGCCAGAAGCTTAGCGACAGGGGCGAACACTGAAGCTTTCTTT. Translation: CARSLATGANTEAFF. This rearrangement joins TRBV7-5 to TRBJ1-1; TRBD1, the table's D call, was not compared with the DNA. TRBV7-5 represents a pseudogene. CDR3 length equals 15 residues.